This T cell receptor (beta chain) appears in the sequencing data of a study of T-cell memory formation after mild COVID-19. For the study at large: Most TCR clusters belonged to a single donor. Findings and caveats of the study: The study found balanced CD4/CD8 in clones contracting day 15 to 85 and a CD4+ lean in later expanders. Shrinking CD4+ clones resided mostly in CM and EM, and CD8+ ones in EMRA.

This CDR3 spans 18 amino acids. Germline CDR1 is MGHRA and CDR2 is YSYEKL. The ends lost 0 bases at V and 4 bases at J; junction bases unmatched: 11. Amplification by 5'RACE using constant-segment primers produced TCR alpha and TCR beta cDNA libraries that carried sample barcodes and UMIs. TCRdb reprocessed the 5' RACE reads with MiXCR, giving one entry per CDR3 protein. The data hold 300,000 to 400,000 distinct CDR3 sequences, with 10% to 15% observed a single time. This clonotype has a count of ten or more. Its antigen remains unidentified. This clonotype originated in a young man who had mild COVID-19 (a few samples of this study predate the infection). Cell type and time point are not known. The chain employs TRBV4-1 and TRBJ2-7; 11 bases are shared with TRBD2. Sequenced: PBMCs or a T cell subset sorted from them (not recorded which). CDR3 bases: TGCGCCAGCAGCCAAGATATCACTAGCGGGGGTGTAGTGTACGAGCAGTACTTC. It is translated as CASSQDITSGGVVYEQYF.